This T cell receptor (beta chain) was recorded in a study of cytomegalovirus exposure and HLA in healthy donors. General study points: The study flagged 150 to 200 TCR beta chains as cytomegalovirus-associated. For most TCR sequences rarity was the rule, although some public TCRs occurred in many donors. High specificity and sensitivity for cytomegalovirus status were reported for the classifier.

V lost 6 bases to trimming and J lost 8 bases, with 21 bases between them. Germline V gives CDR1 SGDLS, CDR2 YYNGEE. There are 15 residues in the CDR3. Regarding this clone: Its antigen is not identified.

Sequencing was performed with immunoSEQ multiplex PCR; in TCRdb, only in-frame clones are kept and a portion is missing. Seen here are more than 65,000 clones, more than 85% observed once, and the top ten hold 0.65% to 0.7%. Specimen: PBMCs. This TCR was sampled from a young man in good health and CMV-seronegative. The gene calls are TRBV9 and TRBJ2-1; D gene ambiguous. The chain's CDR3 is CASNPRGYEVDEQFF. CDR3 nucleotide sequence: TGTGCCAGCAACCCCCGCGGCTATGAAGTGGATGAGCAGTTCTTC.